In its sample, the clone carrying this TCR beta chain was seen a few times. Its target is unknown. The data derive from a study of shared clonotypes between healthy human individuals. Whole-study findings and limits: Approximately 4.6% of naive CD4 clonotypes were common to a handful of donors. Measured sharing among donors was expected to vary with sequencing depth. Rarefaction exposed incomplete sorted-subset sequencing despite large depth.

Trimming removed 2 bases from V and 4 bases from J; junction bases left unmatched: 5. Germline V CDR1 and CDR2: KGHSH, LQKENI. CDR3 length: 16 amino acids. Those who donated were healthy HIV-negative adults, with no recent acute infections or vaccinations reported. Data came from immunoSEQ multiplex PCR; TCRdb stores just in-frame clones and leaves some out. The data hold roughly 1 million clones, with around 82% observed a single time. This sequence was found in a man aged 18 to 30 in good health. Some clones in this sample may be carry-over from other donors' samples. The gene calls are TRBV18 and TRBJ2-5; 12 nucleotides match TRBD2. The sequencing sample was made of memory CD4+ T cells from PBMCs. Subset denoted: CD45RA-negative fraction. Here the CDR3 reads CASSPSRLAGAETQYF. CDR3 sequence (DNA): TGTGCCAGCTCACCAAGTCGACTAGCGGGAGCAGAGACCCAGTACTTC.